This T cell receptor beta chain was found in a study of blood T cell repertoires in COVID-19. Study overall: Some COVID-19 samples were acute and others convalescent; all came from the United States, Italy and Spain. T cells, B-cell-depleted T cells, or PBMCs provided the cDNA or gDNA that served as material.

Participant reports of clinical history set cohort assignment. Germline V gene data show CDR1 as LNHDA and CDR2 as SQIVND (reference sequence). J lost 7 bases, V lost 4 bases, and 12 bases had no gene match. CDR3 length: 15 amino acids. Assay: immunoSEQ multiplex PCR; the TCRdb copy retains only in-frame clones and omits some. The repertoire holds roughly 240,000 clones, with 65% to 90% as singletons. The sample was PBMCs or T cells enriched from blood (not recorded which). V and J are TRBV19 and TRBJ1-1, with TRBD1 matching over 7 bases. This TCR was recovered from a woman in her forties or fifties with acute COVID-19. For the CDR3, the DNA is TGTGCCAGTAGTAAGCTCGACAGGGTCGGGGGTGAAGCTTTCTTT. It translates to CASSKLDRVGGEAFF. Drawing the rest from reference TRBV19 and TRBJ1-1, the complete variable domain is DGGITQSPKYLFRKEGQNVTLSCEQNLNHDAMYWYRQDPGQGLRLIYYSQIVNDFQKGDIAEGYSVSREKKESFPLTVTSAQKNPTAFYLCASSKLDRVGGEAFFGQGTRLTVV.